Here is one TCR beta chain with its context. Its antigen is undetermined. This entry is derived from a study of PD-1 blockade in classical Hodgkin lymphoma. Clones were read by immunoSEQ multiplex PCR, and TCRdb kept only the in-frame ones, dropping some. The table has roughly 100,000 clones, 89% seen once. Findings and caveats of the study: Sources of repertoire differences remain undefined, possibly disease activity or prior therapy.

The time point here: cycle 4 day 1 (C4D1), after more than five weeks of nivolumab. Each patient experienced a relapse that followed autologous stem cell transplantation, and brentuximab vedotin exposure varied. Germline V gives CDR1 LNHNV, CDR2 YYDKDF (reference sequence). Trimming shortened V by 5 bases and J by 7 bases, and 20 bases separated the two germline ends. The CDR3 length is 16 residues. The sample consisted of peripheral blood mononuclear cells (PBMCs), taken before the fourth cycle of nivolumab. The rearrangement uses TRBV15 and TRBJ2-2; D ambiguous. The clonotype was recovered from a human donor with classical Hodgkin lymphoma. The CDR3 spells CATSPIAWGSIGELFF. CDR3 in DNA: TGTGCCACCAGCCCTATTGCATGGGGTTCTATCGGGGAGCTGTTTTTT.